This T cell receptor (beta chain) was recovered during a study of T-cell reconstitution after alpha-beta-depleted transplantation in children. TCRbeta library preparation incorporated unique molecular identifiers. MiXCR was run by TCRdb on the PCR reads, yielding one entry per CDR3 protein. The profile covers 350,000 to 450,000 distinct CDR3 sequences, with roughly 22% appearing a single time and around 4% taken by the ten largest. This sample comprised PBMCs from the stem cell graft donor, obtained from the stem cell graft. The TCR was taken from a human donor who donated a stem cell graft to a child with acute myeloid leukemia.

The CDR3 DNA reads TGTGCCAGCAGCTTAGAGACTATTACCGGGGAGCTGTTTTTT. As protein: CASSLETITGELFF. The rearrangement uses TRBV11-1 and TRBJ2-2, with D possibly being TRBD2 (5 bases). CDR3 length equals 14 residues. Looked up from germline, CDR1 is SGHAT and CDR2 is FQDESV (reference sequence). V was trimmed by 1 base and J by 5 bases, leaving 8 bases between them.